This T cell receptor beta chain was recovered during a study of technical replicates of blood from a few donors. Per germline, CDR1 MDHEN and CDR2 SYDVKM. Trimming cost V 5 bases and J 7 bases; bases outside gene matches: 12. The CDR3 extends over 16 amino acids. Repertoires were generated with immunoSEQ multiplex PCR, while TCRdb's copy carries only in-frame clones and drops some. Among approximately 45,000 clones listed, around 96% were seen once. This TCR came from a human donor in good health. Sequencing was carried out using T cells isolated from PBMCs. V gene TRBV28 combines with J gene TRBJ2-1; 9 nucleotides line up with TRBD1. For the CDR3, the DNA is TGTGCCAGCAGTCCTTTCGGACAGGGGTATGGTAATGAGCAGTTCTTC. It specifies CASSPFGQGYGNEQFF.